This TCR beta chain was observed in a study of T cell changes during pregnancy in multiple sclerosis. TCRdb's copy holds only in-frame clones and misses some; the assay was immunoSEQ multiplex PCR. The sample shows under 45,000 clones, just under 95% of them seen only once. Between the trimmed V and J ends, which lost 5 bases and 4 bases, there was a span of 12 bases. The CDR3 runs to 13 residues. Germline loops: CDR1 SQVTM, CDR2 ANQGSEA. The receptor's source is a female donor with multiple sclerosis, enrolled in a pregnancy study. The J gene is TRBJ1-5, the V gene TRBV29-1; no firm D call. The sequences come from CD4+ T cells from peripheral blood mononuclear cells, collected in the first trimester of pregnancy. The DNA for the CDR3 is TGCAGCGTTAAGCCACCGGGGAATCAGCCCCAGCATTTT. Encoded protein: CSVKPPGNQPQHF.